Presented here are 21 T cell receptor beta chains from one specimen sequenced in a study of radiation and T cells in renal cell carcinoma. Method: immunoSEQ multiplex PCR; TCRdb's copy keeps in-frame clones and lacks some. The table has 87,000 or so clones, 75% to 90% seen once. Time point reported: baseline pretreatment blood. Described treatment: 15 Gy SBRT to primary tumor, nephrectomy 4 weeks later. The sample consisted of blood, taken from a patient whose treatment included radiotherapy and nephrectomy. All receptors come from a man aged 45-60 years with renal cell carcinoma.

The chain carries TRBV18 and TRBJ1-2; D may be TRBD1 (5 bases). The CDR3 contains 14 residues. Germline V gene sequence: CDR1 KGHSH, CDR2 LQKENI. With 5 bases removed from V and 5 bases from J, the gap between germline ends came to 15 bases. CDR3: CASSTGTEEYGYTF. The CDR3 DNA follows: TGTGCCAGCTCAACCGGGACCGAGGAGTATGGCTACACCTTC.

The J gene is TRBJ2-7, the V gene TRBV10-3; TRBD1 matches 12 bases. The germline V gene encodes CDR1 ENHRY and CDR2 SYGVKD. V gave up 8 bases and J gave up 5 bases; unmatched junction bases: 4. The CDR3 totals 13 residues. The CDR3 sequence: CAIGGQGAHEQYF. CDR3 DNA sequence: TGTGCCATCGGGGGACAGGGGGCGCACGAGCAGTACTTC.

The chain combines TRBV21-1 with TRBJ2-7; the table's D call of TRBD2 was not tested on the DNA. TRBV21-1 is tagged as a pseudogene. The length of the CDR3 is 13 residues. The CDR3 DNA follows: TGTGCCACAGTTTGGATGAGGAACTACGAGCAGTACTTC. Amino acid sequence: CATVWMRNYEQYF.

The V call is TRBV7-3, the J call TRBJ2-5; 8 nucleotides agree with TRBD2. The V and J ends lost 4 bases and 4 bases, in that order; junction bases with no gene match: 5. The CDR3 sequence is 14 residues long. Germline values: CDR1 SGHTA, CDR2 FQGTGA. CDR3 sequence (DNA): TGTGCCAGCAGCTCAAGCGGGAGTGTAGAGACCCAGTACTTC. It codes for CASSSSGSVETQYF.

Only a few counts were recorded for this clone. The rearrangement joins TRBV7-9 to TRBJ1-1; D remains unclear. The CDR3 sequence is 15 residues long. Trimming pared 2 bases from V and 2 bases from J, leaving 12 bases between. From germline, CDR1 is SEHNR and CDR2 FQNEAQ (reference sequence). DNA for the CDR3: TGTGCCAGCAGCTTACTCTTGCGGGAAAACACTGAAGCTTTCTTT. Translating it yields CASSLLLRENTEAFF.

This clone was observed a single time. The rearrangement links TRBV5-4 to TRBJ2-3; D assignment may be TRBD1 or TRBD2 (5 bases each). CDR1 is SGHNT and CDR2 is YYREEE in the germline V gene (reference sequence). The CDR3 consists of 13 residues. V was trimmed by 2 bases and J by 7 bases, leaving 11 bases between them. CDR3 region: CASSLEGEHTQYF. As DNA, the CDR3 is TGTGCCAGCAGCTTAGAAGGGGAGCATACGCAGTATTTT.

J is TRBJ2-1 and V is TRBV4-3; D might be TRBD2 (6 bases). Trimming shortened V by 6 bases and J by 6 bases, and 12 bases separated the two germline ends. The length of the CDR3 is 13 residues. Per germline, CDR1 LGHNA and CDR2 YSLEER. The CDR3 DNA is TGCGCCAGCAGTCCGACTAGTGGCAATGAGCAGTTCTTC. Its protein is CASSPTSGNEQFF.

This chain uses TRBV2 with TRBJ1-2; D remains ambiguous. The CDR3 loop spans 15 amino acids. The V gene lost 1 base and the J gene lost 4 bases, with 13 bases spanning the gap. CDR1 is SNHLY and CDR2 is FYNNEI in the germline V gene. CDR3 sequence: CASSEVGGPSYGYTF. DNA for the CDR3: TGTGCCAGCAGTGAAGTTGGAGGCCCCTCCTATGGCTACACCTTC.

In this sample, this clone turned up once. This rearrangement joins TRBV14 to TRBJ2-7; D is uncertain. The CDR3 extends over 13 amino acids. Trimming shortened V by 4 bases and J by 3 bases, and 10 bases separated the two germline ends. Germline V CDR1 and CDR2: SGHDN, FVKESK. The CDR3 spells CASSLSAGYEQYF. The CDR3 bases are TGTGCCAGCAGCCTATCCGCCGGCTACGAGCAGTACTTC.

V gene TRBV5-1 combines with J gene TRBJ1-1; possibly TRBD1 for D (6 bases). The V gene's germline CDR1 is SGHRS and CDR2 YFSETQ. V gave up 0 bases and J gave up 4 bases, with 13 bases separating them. The CDR3 loop spans 15 amino acids. This CDR3 reads CASSLGVAGVTEAFF. Here the CDR3 DNA reads TGCGCCAGCAGCTTGGGAGTGGCAGGGGTCACTGAAGCTTTCTTT.

This clone was seen a single time. The chain couples TRBV7-2 to TRBJ2-1; no firm D call. Trimming removed 6 bases at V and 5 bases at J, with 5 bases between. This CDR3 has 11 residues. CDR1 and CDR2 (germline): SGHTA, FQGNSA. The CDR3 nucleotides are TGTGCCAGCAGTGTTCACAATGAGCAGTTCTTC. This gives the protein CASSVHNEQFF. Together with reference TRBV7-2 and TRBJ2-1, the CDR3 gives the full variable domain: GAGVSQSPSNKVTEKGKDVELRCDPISGHTALYWYRQSLGQGLEFLIYFQGNSAPDKSGLPSDRFSAERTGGSVSTLTIQRTQQEDSAVYLCASSVHNEQFFGPGTRLTVL.

The chain carries TRBV21-1 and TRBJ2-5; the D segment call TRBD1 is taken from the table without a DNA check. TRBV21-1 is marked as a pseudogene. The CDR3 is made up of 13 amino acids. This CDR3 is CASSQGIQETQYF. CDR3 DNA: TGTGCCAGCAGTCAGGGGATCCAAGAGACCCAGTACTTC.

This rearrangement joins TRBV30 to TRBJ1-3; D is possibly TRBD1 (6 bases). The germline gives CDR1 GTSNPN, CDR2 SVGIG (reference sequence). The V end was cut by 4 bases, the J end by 6 bases, with 13 bases between. The CDR3 consists of 13 residues. CDR3 in amino acids: CAWTLGGLNTIYF. The CDR3 DNA reads as TGTGCCTGGACCCTAGGGGGTTTAAACACCATATATTTT.

The rearrangement links TRBV5-4 to TRBJ1-2; tentatively, D is TRBD1 (6 bases). The CDR3 has 15 amino acids. CDR1 SGHNT and CDR2 YYREEE come from the germline V gene (reference sequence). V was clipped by 0 bases and J by 1 base, with 10 bases between them. The CDR3 loop is CASSLARTDNYGYTF. The CDR3 DNA follows: TGTGCCAGCAGCTTGGCCCGGACAGATAACTATGGCTACACCTTC. Full variable domain (missing parts from reference TRBV5-4 and TRBJ1-2): ETGVTQSPTHLIKTRGQQVTLRCSSQSGHNTVSWYQQALGQGPQFIFQYYREEENGRGNFPPRFSGLQFPNYSSELNVNALELDDSALYLCASSLARTDNYGYTFGSGTRLTVV.

V gene TRBV28 combines with J gene TRBJ1-4, with 8 nucleotides matching TRBD1. CDR3 length equals 14 residues. After removal of 6 bases from V and 12 bases from J, the junction contained 12 bases not matched to a gene. Germline V gene data show CDR1 as MDHEN and CDR2 as SYDVKM. The CDR3 loop is CASRQGQGSSELFF. The CDR3 DNA sequence: TGTGCCAGCAGGCAAGGACAGGGAAGCTCGGAACTGTTTTTT.

The V gene is TRBV4-2, the J gene TRBJ2-5; D perhaps matches TRBD1 (6 bases). CDR1 is LGHNA and CDR2 is YNFKEQ in the germline V gene. The CDR3 is 13 residues long. V was pared by 8 bases and J by 5 bases, with 15 bases between. The CDR3 nucleotides are TGTGCCAGCTTAGGGGACATGGGGGAGACCCAGTACTTC. Protein sequence: CASLGDMGETQYF.

The rearrangement links TRBV27 to TRBJ2-2, with D hard to call. Germline CDR1 is MNHEY and CDR2 is SMNVEV (reference sequence). The CDR3 is 17 residues long. V was cut by 3 bases and J by 0 bases, with 14 bases left in between. CDR3 in amino acids: CASSFPGPATNTGELFF. CDR3 sequence (DNA): TGTGCCAGCAGTTTTCCAGGTCCCGCGACGAACACCGGGGAGCTGTTTTTT.

The V and J genes are TRBV4-2 and TRBJ2-5; 10 bases line up with TRBD2. The CDR3 has 17 amino acids. CDR1 and CDR2 (germline): LGHNA, YNFKEQ. V lost 0 bases and J lost 3; bases outside the gene matches: 7. This chain's CDR3 is CASSQDPVAGGEETQYF. CDR3 sequence (DNA): TGTGCCAGCAGCCAAGATCCCGTAGCGGGGGGAGAAGAGACCCAGTACTTC.

V usage is TRBV7-9 and J usage is TRBJ2-7; D is undetermined. This CDR3 has 14 residues. The germline gives CDR1 SEHNR, CDR2 FQNEAQ (reference sequence). With 4 bases removed from V and 5 bases from J, the gap between germline ends came to 15 bases. The CDR3 coding sequence is TGTGCCAGCAGCTCCAAATTCGGCGGTGACGAGCAGTACTTC. It specifies CASSSKFGGDEQYF.

This clone was found a few times. The V and J genes are TRBV29-1 and TRBJ1-1; 8 bases fit TRBD1. Trimming at V came to 7 bases and at J to 4 bases, leaving 5 bases not matched to a gene. The CDR3 is made up of 12 amino acids. Germline lookup yields CDR1 SQVTM and CDR2 ANQGSEA. This CDR3 is CSGLQGGTEAFF. As DNA, the CDR3 is TGCAGCGGCCTACAGGGGGGCACTGAAGCTTTCTTT.

The chain uses TRBV9 and TRBJ2-2; TRBD2 aligns across 15 bases. V gave up 4 bases and J gave up 7 bases; unmatched junction bases: 17. Germline values: CDR1 SGDLS, CDR2 YYNGEE. The CDR3 loop spans 20 amino acids. CDR3 DNA sequence: TGTGCCAGCAGCCCCTTCGCCCCGGGACTAGCGGGGGGATTAGGCGGGGAGCTGTTTTTT. The encoded protein is CASSPFAPGLAGGLGGELFF. The full variable domain, completed using reference TRBV9 and TRBJ2-2, is DSGVTQTPKHLITATGQRVTLRCSPRSGDLSVYWYQQSLDQGLQFLIQYYNGEERAKGNILERFSAQQFPDLHSELNLSSLELGDSALYFCASSPFAPGLAGGLGGELFFGEGSRLTVL.